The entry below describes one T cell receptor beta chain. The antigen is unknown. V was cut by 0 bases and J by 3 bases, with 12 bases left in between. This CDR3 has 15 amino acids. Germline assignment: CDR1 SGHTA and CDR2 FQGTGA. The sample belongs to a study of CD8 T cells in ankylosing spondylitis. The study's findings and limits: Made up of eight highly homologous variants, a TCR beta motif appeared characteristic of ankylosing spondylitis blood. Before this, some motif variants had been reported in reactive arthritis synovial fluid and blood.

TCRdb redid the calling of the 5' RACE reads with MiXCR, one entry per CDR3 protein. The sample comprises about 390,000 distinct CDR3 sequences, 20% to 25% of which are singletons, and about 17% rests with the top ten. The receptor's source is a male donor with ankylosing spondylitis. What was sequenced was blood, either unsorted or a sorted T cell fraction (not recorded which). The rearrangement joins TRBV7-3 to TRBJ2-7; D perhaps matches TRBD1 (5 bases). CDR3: CASSLTQGPLYEQYF. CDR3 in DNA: TGTGCCAGCAGCTTAACCCAGGGCCCCCTCTACGAGCAGTACTTC.